This T cell receptor (beta chain) was captured in a study of T cell responses to AZD1222 COVID-19 vaccine (dated by TCRdb to the early 2020s). For the wider study: Because spike-specific TCR depth and breadth did not differ between the two schedules, AZD1222 recipients who got a second dose at roughly 4 weeks were pooled with those who got a second dose at roughly 12 weeks. TCR sequencing covered over 230 trial participants: some 210 given two doses of AZD1222 and 26 given two doses of MenACWY control vaccine. Trial participants were enrolled into age subgroups of 18-55, 56-69 and 70-plus years, which contained approximately 150, 28 and 58 TCR-sequenced participants, respectively. Study-wide findings and limitations: The whole spike protein was spanned by vaccine-associated CD4 TCRs, and dominant responses were seen in regions 160-218 and 743-854. Participants were mostly white British, with more females than males. The authors suggested clonal diversity may have been underestimated. Spike-specific TCR breadth and depth rose significantly after two AZD1222 doses compared with day 0 and with MenACWY recipients. In the small 56-69-year group, the increase in depth fell short of significance, most likely because of low power. Conclusions about previously exposed vaccinees are limited because only five or six AZD1222 recipients were SARS-CoV-2 seropositive at baseline. Nearly half of unique spike-specific TCRs reportedly recognized epitopes outside regions mutated in the B.1.351 and B.1.1.7 variants. Because no day 14 peak-response samples were available, repertoires were characterized only after the peak T cell response.

Clipping removes 5 bases from V and 4 bases from J, with 10 as the unmatched junction base count. Taken from cysteine to phenylalanine, the CDR3 has 16 residues. Just the 48-base CDR3 DNA is kept, in frame starting at base 1. CDR1 and CDR2 were assigned from the germline V gene as LGHNA and YSLEER. With regard to this clone: The specificity of this receptor is unknown. Qualities for individual bases were not recorded, and no much larger clone is one base off.

The CDR3 regions of human TCRbeta chains were subjected to immunosequencing. For the original study's pipeline: Repertoire TCRs were checked for matches against a reference library of SARS-CoV-2-specific TCRs that had been generated using the MIRA antigen-specificity platform. Breadth was defined as the fraction of unique TCRs that were SARS-CoV-2-associated. Depth was defined as the fraction of total T cells that were SARS-CoV-2-associated. Using the MIRA data, each spike-specific TCR was mapped to the spike region that the TCR reacts to and placed in a CD4 or CD8 class. Log10-transformed breadth and depth values were compared by one-way ANOVA with Sidak's multiple comparisons tests. Entries here come from immuneACCESS through TCRdb and include only in-frame sequences with V and J called. Some clones fail to appear in such tables; in the studies checked, an unresolved V gene covers under half of the shortfall, and the cause of the remainder is unknown. Clone size and the V and J calls come from that table; the DNA yielded D and trimming. In this sample the table shows more than 100,000 clones, approximately 86% of which occur a single time. The ten largest clones capture 1.4% to 1.5% of the sample.

This specimen's time point label, interpreted: baseline before first vaccination. The vaccinee samples were drawn from two UK trials, COV001 and COV002, one of which was a single-blind randomized controlled phase 2/3 trial testing AZD1222 (ChAdOx1 nCoV-19) in healthy adults. Trial participant PBMC samples were collected at day 0 and day 28 after the second dose for TCRbeta chain sequencing. The starting material was peripheral blood, obtained on day 0 of AZD1222 vaccination. The receptor comes from an adult in good health. The chain couples TRBV4-3 to TRBJ1-2, with 10 middle bases fitting TRBD1. The DNA is TGCGCCAGCAGCTACTCCGGGACAGGGGAGAGCTATGGCTACACCTTC. Its protein is CASSYSGTGESYGYTF.